This is a list of T cell receptor beta chains from one sample in a study of blood T cell repertoires in COVID-19. The data were produced by immunoSEQ multiplex PCR, yet TCRdb's version contains in-frame clones alone and is incomplete. The top ten clones hold 8% to 9% of a sample with 200,000 to 250,000 clones, 82% of them seen once. Sample: peripheral blood. All receptors derive from a woman at least 80 years old with COVID-19, enrolled during active disease. Each CDR3 is given with its conserved first and last residue. A D gene is named only where the DNA matches it firmly. The size entry is marked missing in some rows and otherwise reads once, few, many or a size class.

CDR3 protein	CDR3 DNA	clone size	V gene	D gene	J gene
CASSPARDYLYEQYF	TGTGCCAGCAGCCCGGCCCGGGACTACCTATACGAGCAGTACTTC	.	TRBV9	TRBD2	TRBJ2-7
CAINPSGGAYEQYF	TGTGCCATCAACCCTTCCGGGGGGGCCTACGAGCAGTACTTC	once	TRBV10-3	TRBD2	TRBJ2-7
CAWEGQGAFGVKNIQYF	TGTGCCTGGGAGGGACAGGGGGCTTTCGGTGTGAAAAACATTCAGTACTTC	.	TRBV30	TRBD1	TRBJ2-4
CSVEYNYGYTF	TGCAGCGTTGAGTATAACTATGGCTACACCTTC	.	TRBV29-1	.	TRBJ1-2
CASSLETGDNTGELFF	TGTGCCAGCAGCTTGGAGACAGGGGACAACACCGGGGAGCTGTTTTTT	few	TRBV13	TRBD1	TRBJ2-2
CASSQDARSTDTQYF	TGCGCCAGCAGCCAAGATGCCCGGAGCACAGATACGCAGTATTTT	.	TRBV4-1	.	TRBJ2-3
CASSLAVGANYGYTF	TGCGCCAGCAGCTTGGCCGTGGGAGCTAACTATGGCTACACCTTC	.	TRBV5-1	.	TRBJ1-2
CARSVKREGRNEQFF	TGTGCCAGAAGCGTAAAGCGGGAGGGCCGGAATGAGCAGTTCTTC	.	TRBV5-3	TRBD2	TRBJ2-1
CASSPLTGASGSSYNEQFF	TGTGCCAGCTCACCCCTGACTGGCGCTAGCGGGAGCTCCTACAATGAGCAGTTCTTC	.	TRBV18	TRBD2	TRBJ2-1
CASSLNQGAEQFF	TGTGCCAGCAGCTTAAACCAGGGGGCAGAGCAGTTCTTC	.	TRBV7-2	TRBD1	TRBJ2-1
CASAGLSYNEQFF	TGTGCCAGCGCAGGACTCTCCTACAATGAGCAGTTCTTC	.	TRBV6-5	.	TRBJ2-1
CASSSQRGREQFF	TGTGCCAGCAGTTCCCAGCGGGGTAGAGAGCAGTTCTTC	.	TRBV6-6	TRBD2	TRBJ2-1
CASSLGHSSYEQYF	TGTGCCAGCAGCTTAGGTCACAGCTCCTACGAGCAGTACTTC	.	TRBV11-3	.	TRBJ2-7
CASSDGRAGDEQYF	TGCGCCAGCAGCGACGGGAGGGCCGGCGACGAGCAGTACTTC	.	TRBV5-1	TRBD2	TRBJ2-7
CASSFTRQGNSPLHF	TGTGCCAGCAGCTTTACGAGACAGGGGAACTCACCCCTCCACTTT	.	TRBV7-8	TRBD1	TRBJ1-6